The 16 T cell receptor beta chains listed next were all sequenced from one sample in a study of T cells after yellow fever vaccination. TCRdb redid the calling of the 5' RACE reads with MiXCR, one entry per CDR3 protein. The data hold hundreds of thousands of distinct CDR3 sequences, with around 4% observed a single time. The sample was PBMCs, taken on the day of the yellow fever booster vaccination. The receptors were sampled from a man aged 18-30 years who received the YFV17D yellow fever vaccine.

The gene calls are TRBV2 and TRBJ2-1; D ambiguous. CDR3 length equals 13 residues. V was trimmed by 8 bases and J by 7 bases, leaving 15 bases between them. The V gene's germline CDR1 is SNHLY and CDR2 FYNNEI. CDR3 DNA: TGTGCCAGCTTACTGCTACATGGGAATGAGCAGTTCTTC. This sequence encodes CASLLLHGNEQFF.

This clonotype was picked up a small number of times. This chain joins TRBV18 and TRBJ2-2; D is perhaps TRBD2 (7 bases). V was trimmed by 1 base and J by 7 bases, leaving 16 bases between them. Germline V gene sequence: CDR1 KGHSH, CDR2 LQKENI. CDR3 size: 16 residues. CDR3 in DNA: TGTGCCAGCTCACCACGCGGGGGCCGCCGTAACGGGGAGCTGTTTTTT. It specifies CASSPRGGRRNGELFF. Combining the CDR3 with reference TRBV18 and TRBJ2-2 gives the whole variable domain NAGVMQNPRHLVRRRGQEARLRCSPMKGHSHVYWYRQLPEEGLKFMVYLQKENIIDESGMPKERFSAEFPKEGPSILRIQQVVRGDSAAYFCASSPRGGRRNGELFFGEGSRLTVL.

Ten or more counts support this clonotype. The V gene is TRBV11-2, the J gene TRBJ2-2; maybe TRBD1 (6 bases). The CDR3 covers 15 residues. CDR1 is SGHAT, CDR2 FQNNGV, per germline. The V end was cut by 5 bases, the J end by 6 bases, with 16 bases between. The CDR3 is CASSATTGRAGELFF. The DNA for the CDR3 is TGTGCCAGCAGCGCGACGACAGGTAGAGCCGGGGAGCTGTTTTTT.

Written as DNA, the CDR3 is TGCGCCAGCAGCTCGCCGGGACCGGGGAGTGAGCAGTTCTTC. Encoded protein: CASSSPGPGSEQFF. V and J are TRBV5-1 and TRBJ2-1, with D perhaps TRBD1 or TRBD2 (5 bases each). V lost 3 bases, J lost 9 bases, and 16 bases lay in between. Germline values: CDR1 SGHRS, CDR2 YFSETQ. This CDR3 is 14 amino acids long.

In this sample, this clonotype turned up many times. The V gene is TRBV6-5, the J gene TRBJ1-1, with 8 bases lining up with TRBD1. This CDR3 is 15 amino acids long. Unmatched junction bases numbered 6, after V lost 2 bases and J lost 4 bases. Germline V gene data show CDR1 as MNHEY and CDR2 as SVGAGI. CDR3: CASSYRNRGGTEAFF. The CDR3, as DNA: TGTGCCAGCAGTTACAGGAACAGGGGGGGCACTGAAGCTTTCTTT.

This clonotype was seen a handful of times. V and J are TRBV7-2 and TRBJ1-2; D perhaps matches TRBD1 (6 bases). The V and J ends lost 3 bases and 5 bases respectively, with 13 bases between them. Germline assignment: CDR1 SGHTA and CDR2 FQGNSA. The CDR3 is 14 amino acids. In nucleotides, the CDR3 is TGTGCCAGCAGCTTTAAGGGGGGCAGTTATGGCTACACCTTC. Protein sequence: CASSFKGGSYGYTF.

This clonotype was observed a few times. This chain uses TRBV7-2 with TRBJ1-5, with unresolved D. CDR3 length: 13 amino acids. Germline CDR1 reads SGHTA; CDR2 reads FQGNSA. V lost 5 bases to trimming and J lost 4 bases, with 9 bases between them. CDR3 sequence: CASSEQLNQPQHF. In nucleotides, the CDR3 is TGTGCCAGCAGCGAGCAGCTAAATCAGCCCCAGCATTTT.

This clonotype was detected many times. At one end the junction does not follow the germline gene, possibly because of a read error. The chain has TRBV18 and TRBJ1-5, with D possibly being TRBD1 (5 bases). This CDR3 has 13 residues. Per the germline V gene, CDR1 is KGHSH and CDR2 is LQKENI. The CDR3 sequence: CASSPGGNQPQHF. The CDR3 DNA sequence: TGCGCCAGCAGCCCCGGGGGGAATCAGCCCCAGCATTTT.

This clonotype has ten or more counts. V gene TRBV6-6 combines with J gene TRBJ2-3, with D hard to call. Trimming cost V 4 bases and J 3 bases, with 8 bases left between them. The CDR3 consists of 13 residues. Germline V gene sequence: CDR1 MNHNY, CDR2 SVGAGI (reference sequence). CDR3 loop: CASSFLGTDTQYF. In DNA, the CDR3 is TGTGCCAGCAGTTTCCTGGGTACAGATACGCAGTATTTT.

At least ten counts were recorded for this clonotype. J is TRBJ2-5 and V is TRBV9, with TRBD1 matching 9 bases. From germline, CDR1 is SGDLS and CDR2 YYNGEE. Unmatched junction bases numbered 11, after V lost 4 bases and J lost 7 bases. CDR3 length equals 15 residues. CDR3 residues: CASSPSGQGVVTQYF. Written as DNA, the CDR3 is TGTGCCAGCAGCCCATCGGGACAGGGCGTAGTGACCCAGTACTTC. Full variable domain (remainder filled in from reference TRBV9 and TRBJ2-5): DSGVTQTPKHLITATGQRVTLRCSPRSGDLSVYWYQQSLDQGLQFLIQYYNGEERAKGNILERFSAQQFPDLHSELNLSSLELGDSALYFCASSPSGQGVVTQYFGPGTRLLVL.

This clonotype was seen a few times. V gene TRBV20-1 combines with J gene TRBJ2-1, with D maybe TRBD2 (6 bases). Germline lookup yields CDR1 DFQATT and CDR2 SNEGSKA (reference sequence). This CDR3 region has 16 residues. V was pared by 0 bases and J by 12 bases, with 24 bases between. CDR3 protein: CSARDHLRRAPPRQFF. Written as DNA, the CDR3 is TGCAGTGCTAGAGATCATTTGCGGAGGGCCCCCCCGCGGCAGTTCTTC.

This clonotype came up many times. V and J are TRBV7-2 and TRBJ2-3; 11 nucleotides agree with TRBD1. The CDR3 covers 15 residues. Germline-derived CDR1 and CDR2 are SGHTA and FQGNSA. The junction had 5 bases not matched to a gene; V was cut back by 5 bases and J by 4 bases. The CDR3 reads CASSRRDRGADTQYF. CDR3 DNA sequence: TGTGCCAGCAGCCGCCGGGACAGGGGGGCAGATACGCAGTATTTT. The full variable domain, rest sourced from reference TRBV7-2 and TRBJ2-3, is GAGVSQSPSNKVTEKGKDVELRCDPISGHTALYWYRQSLGQGLEFLIYFQGNSAPDKSGLPSDRFSAERTGGSVSTLTIQRTQQEDSAVYLCASSRRDRGADTQYFGPGTRLTVL.

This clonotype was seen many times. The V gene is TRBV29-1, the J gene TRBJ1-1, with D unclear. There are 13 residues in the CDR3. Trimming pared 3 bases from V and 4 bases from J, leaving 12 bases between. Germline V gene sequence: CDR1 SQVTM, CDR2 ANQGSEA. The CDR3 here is CSVDFILGTEAFF. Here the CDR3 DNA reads TGCAGCGTTGATTTTATACTAGGCACTGAAGCTTTCTTT.

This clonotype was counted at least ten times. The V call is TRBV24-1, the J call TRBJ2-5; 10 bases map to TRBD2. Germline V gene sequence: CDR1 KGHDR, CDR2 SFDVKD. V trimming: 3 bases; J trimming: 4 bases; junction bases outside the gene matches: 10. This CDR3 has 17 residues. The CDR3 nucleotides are TGTGCCACCAGTGATCCCTCGGGACTAGCGAGAGGAGAGACCCAGTACTTC. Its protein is CATSDPSGLARGETQYF.

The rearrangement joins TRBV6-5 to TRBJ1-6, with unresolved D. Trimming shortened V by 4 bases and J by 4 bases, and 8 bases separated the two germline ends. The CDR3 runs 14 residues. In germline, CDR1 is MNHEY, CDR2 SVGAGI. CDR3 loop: CASSSTAYNSPLHF. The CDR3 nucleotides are TGTGCCAGCAGTTCCACCGCTTATAATTCACCCCTCCACTTT.

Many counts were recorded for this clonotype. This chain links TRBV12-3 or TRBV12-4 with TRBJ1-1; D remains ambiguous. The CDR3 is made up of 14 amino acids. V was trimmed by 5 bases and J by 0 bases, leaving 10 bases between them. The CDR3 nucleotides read TGTGCCAGCAGTCAACGGGCCGTGAACACTGAAGCTTTCTTT. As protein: CASSQRAVNTEAFF.